This TCR beta chain was identified during a study of shared clonotypes between healthy human individuals. Study-wide findings and caveats: Approximately 5.3% was the fraction of naive CD4 clonotypes found shared across several donors.

The length of the CDR3 is 15 residues. The V segment lost 3 bases and the J segment 4 bases; nucleotides outside the gene matches: 6. The germline V gene has CDR1 SGHTA and CDR2 FQGTGA. The assay was immunoSEQ multiplex PCR, and TCRdb's table has in-frame clones only and misses some. The sample lists about 2.5 million clones; 80% to 95% were seen once. At least ten counts were recorded for this clone. The antigen remains unidentified. V is TRBV7-3 and J is TRBJ2-5; 9 positions match TRBD2. Sequencing input: naive CD4+ T cells from PBMCs. Documented subset: CD45RA+ positively selected. The sequence was obtained from a man between 18 and 35 years old in good health. Some clones in this sample may be carry-over from other donors' samples. CDR3 nucleotide sequence: TGTGCCAGCAGCTTCTATCCTAGCGGGATAGAGACCCAGTACTTC. As protein: CASSFYPSGIETQYF.